Listed below are T cell receptor beta chains from one sample, sequenced in a study of regulatory T cells in long-lasting Graves disease. Using its own MiXCR run on the multiplex PCR reads, TCRdb lists one record per CDR3 protein. Of 350,000 to 500,000 distinct CDR3 sequences listed, less than 20% are singletons. These sequences were also reported in another study, on T cells in Graves' hyperthyroidism and ophthalmopathy.

This material consisted of peripheral blood mononuclear cells (PBMCs), taken at new diagnosis, from a patient treated with antithyroid drugs. All receptors derive from a woman under 30 with Graves disease. The CDR3 runs from the conserved cysteine through the conserved F or W. Fields, in order: clone size, J gene, D gene, V gene, CDR3 DNA, CDR3 protein. The D gene is left open where the match is weak. Only some rows state a clone size, as once, few, many or a class for expanded clones.

few | TRBJ2-1 | NA | TRBV19 | TGTGCCAGTAGGCAGGGTAGCTATGAGCAGTTCTTC | CASRQGSYEQFF
NA | TRBJ1-2 | NA | TRBV6-1 | TGTGCCAGCACGATTGACAGACGCTATGGCTACACCTTC | CASTIDRRYGYTF
few | TRBJ1-4 | NA | TRBV6-2/TRBV6-3 | TGTGCCAGCAATTACTGGCGGGGATCGACTAATGAAAAACTGTTTTTT | CASNYWRGSTNEKLFF
once | TRBJ1-1 | NA | TRBV24-1 | TGTGCCACCCGCGGGGACTTGGACACTGAAGCTTTCTTT | CATRGDLDTEAFF
NA | TRBJ2-7 | TRBD2 | TRBV28 | TGTGCCAGCAGTTTGGGGGGGAGGGTTGGCGAGCAGTACTTC | CASSLGGRVGEQYF
many | TRBJ1-1 | NA | TRBV7-2 | TGTGCCAGCAGCTTAATTGCAGGAGAGATGAACACTGAAGCTTTCTTT | CASSLIAGEMNTEAFF
few | TRBJ2-7 | NA | TRBV5-1 | TGCGCCAGCAAGCTCGACAGCTCCTACGAGCAGTACTTC | CASKLDSSYEQYF
NA | TRBJ1-4 | TRBD1 | TRBV27 | TGTGCCAGCAGTAAAATACCGGGACAGGGAAATGAAAAACTGTTTTTT | CASSKIPGQGNEKLFF
many | TRBJ2-1 | TRBD2 | TRBV11-2 | TGTGCCAGCAGCTGGGGACTAGCGGGGAACAATGAGCAGTTCTTC | CASSWGLAGNNEQFF
many | TRBJ2-1 | TRBD2 | TRBV6-9 | TGTGCCAGCAGTTTTTCTAGCGGGACGGATGAGCAGTTCTTC | CASSFSSGTDEQFF
few | TRBJ2-7 | TRBD2 | TRBV6-1 | TGTGCCAGCAGTGAAACGGGACTAGCGGGCTACGAGCAGTACTTC | CASSETGLAGYEQYF
many | TRBJ2-1 | TRBD2 | TRBV28 | TGTGCCAGCAAACGAGCGGGGACGCAATACAATGAGCAGTTCTTC | CASKRAGTQYNEQFF
few | TRBJ1-6 | NA | TRBV7-2 | TGTGCCAGCAGCTTAGTGAGGGGTTCTAATTCACCCCTCCACTTT | CASSLVRGSNSPLHF
NA | TRBJ2-7 | TRBD1 | TRBV6-2/TRBV6-3 | TGTGCCAGCAGTTACGGGGGACAGGATGGCTACGAGCAGTACTTC | CASSYGGQDGYEQYF
many | TRBJ1-2 | NA | TRBV27 | TGTGCCAGCAGTTCAGAAGCTCAATATGGCTACACCTTC | CASSSEAQYGYTF
NA | TRBJ2-3 | TRBD2 | TRBV13 | TGTGCCAGCAGCTTATGGAGTAGCGGGGGCACAGATACGCAGTATTTT | CASSLWSSGGTDTQYF
many | TRBJ1-1 | NA | TRBV10-3 | TGTGCCATCAGAAGAGTCGGGGGGGCCGGTGAAGCTTTCTTT | CAIRRVGGAGEAFF
many | TRBJ2-7 | TRBD1 | TRBV6-5 | TGTGCCAGCAGTCACGCGACAGGGCGGTACAACGAGCAGTACTTC | CASSHATGRYNEQYF
few | TRBJ2-1 | TRBD1 | TRBV4-1 | TGCGCCAGCGGAAATTCGGGACAGGGGCCCCAGGGGTCCTACAATGAGCAGTTCTTC | CASGNSGQGPQGSYNEQFF
NA | TRBJ1-5 | NA | TRBV4-1 | TGCGCCAGTGGGGCAAGCGGGTTTGGCAATCAGCCCCAGCATTTT | CASGASGFGNQPQHF
few | TRBJ2-3 | TRBD2 | TRBV6-2/TRBV6-3 | TGTGCCAGCAGTGAAGGTTCCCTTGCGGGAGTGGGTGCAGATACGCAGTATTTT | CASSEGSLAGVGADTQYF
many | TRBJ1-1 | NA | TRBV20-1 | TGCAGTGCTAGAGACAGGGTATCCACTGAAGCTTTCTTT | CSARDRVSTEAFF
NA | TRBJ2-1 | TRBD2 | TRBV7-2 | TGTGCCAGCAGCTCTAGCGGGGGGAATGAGCAGTTCTTC | CASSSSGGNEQFF
many | TRBJ2-1 | NA | TRBV7-8 | TGTGCCAGCAGCTTAGCCAGCGGGGAGCAGTTCTTC | CASSLASGEQFF
NA | TRBJ2-6 | NA | TRBV6-2/TRBV6-3 | TGTGCCAGCAGTACCCGGGTCCCCGTCCTGACTTTC | CASSTRVPVLTF
many | TRBJ2-5 | TRBD2 | TRBV7-2 | TGTGCCAGCAGCTTAGCGGCTCCGGGACTAGCGGGCCAAGAGACCCAGTACTTC | CASSLAAPGLAGQETQYF
few | TRBJ2-7 | TRBD1 | TRBV10-2 | TGCGCCAGCGGAGGACAGGGTTTCTACGAGCAGTACTTC | CASGGQGFYEQYF
many | TRBJ2-2 | NA | TRBV18 | TGTGCCAGCTCACGAGGGAACACCGGGGAGCTGTTTTTT | CASSRGNTGELFF
many | TRBJ2-5 | NA | TRBV28 | TGTGCCAGCAGGCGGGGGACCCAGTACTTC | CASRRGTQYF
NA | TRBJ1-3 | NA | TRBV7-6 | TGTGCCAGCAGCTTAGCATCCCTCTCTGGAAACACCATATATTTT | CASSLASLSGNTIYF
NA | TRBJ2-1 | TRBD2 | TRBV12-3/TRBV12-4 | TGTGCCAGCAGTCCATGGACTAGCGGGACCCTCGATGAGCAGTTCTTC | CASSPWTSGTLDEQFF
few | TRBJ1-6 | NA | TRBV7-9 | TGTGCCAGCACCTTAGGGCAGGATAATTCACCCCTCCACTTT | CASTLGQDNSPLHF
many | TRBJ1-4 | NA | TRBV28 | TGTGCCAGCAGCCCAGGCCAATCAACTAATGAAAAACTGTTTTTT | CASSPGQSTNEKLFF
many | TRBJ2-1 | TRBD2 | TRBV6-1 | TGTGCCAGCAGACGACTAGCGGACAACTACAATGAGCAGTTCTTC | CASRRLADNYNEQFF
many | TRBJ1-1 | NA | TRBV5-1 | TGCGCCAGCAGCTTGGGCCAACAGAAGAACACTGAAGCTTTCTTT | CASSLGQQKNTEAFF
many | TRBJ1-1 | NA | TRBV2 | TGTGCCAGCAGTCCTAGTAGGGCTGAAGCTTTCTTT | CASSPSRAEAFF
many | TRBJ1-1 | TRBD1 | TRBV20-1 | TGCAGTGCTTTCGACAGGGGGGCCTGGAACACTGAAGCTTTCTTT | CSAFDRGAWNTEAFF
few | TRBJ1-2 | NA | TRBV5-6 | TGTGCCAGCAGCTTTCAGGGCCCTTTCTATGGCTACACCTTC | CASSFQGPFYGYTF
few | TRBJ1-1 | NA | TRBV6-2/TRBV6-3 | TGTGCCAATATAGAGCCCCTTGGGATGAACACTGAAGCTTTCTTT | CANIEPLGMNTEAFF
NA | TRBJ1-1 | NA | TRBV9 | TGTGCCAGCAGGAGGGGGACAAGGAACACTGAAGCTTTCTTT | CASRRGTRNTEAFF
many | TRBJ2-2 | NA | TRBV7-3 | TGTGCCAGCAGCTCTAGCGCCGCTTACACCGGGGAGCTGTTTTTT | CASSSSAAYTGELFF
NA | TRBJ1-4 | NA | TRBV28 | TGTGCCAGCAGTTTGCCCGGGGATGATGAAAAACTGTTTTTT | CASSLPGDDEKLFF
few | TRBJ2-1 | NA | TRBV11-2 | TGTGCCAGCAGCTCTCACCGGGACACCCTCGAGTGGGATGAGCAGTTCTTC | CASSSHRDTLEWDEQFF
many | TRBJ2-1 | TRBD1 | TRBV11-2 | TGTGCCAGCAGCTGGGACAGACTGAACTACAATGAGCAGTTCTTC | CASSWDRLNYNEQFF
many | TRBJ2-1 | NA | TRBV28 | TGTGCCAGCAGTCCGCCCCCCGGGACATCCTACAATGAGCAGTTCTTC | CASSPPPGTSYNEQFF
few | TRBJ1-1 | NA | TRBV3-1 | TGTGCCAGCAGCCAAATCATAAACACTGAAGCTTTCTTT | CASSQIINTEAFF
NA | TRBJ2-5 | NA | TRBV5-1 | TGCGCCAGCAGCGCAGCGGAACTGGAGACCCAGTACTTC | CASSAAELETQYF
many | TRBJ2-1 | TRBD1 | TRBV29-1 | TGCAGCGCTGCTGCGCAGGGGGCGGTTGGTGAGCAGTTCTTC | CSAAAQGAVGEQFF
many | TRBJ2-1 | NA | TRBV28 | TGTGCCAGCAGTTTGAAGCCATCGGGTGAGCAGTTCTTC | CASSLKPSGEQFF
few | TRBJ1-1 | TRBD1 | TRBV13 | TGTGCCAGCAGCTTTTCGACAGGGGCGGGGAGCGCTGAAGCTTTCTTT | CASSFSTGAGSAEAFF
many | TRBJ2-1 | NA | TRBV2 | TGTGCCAGCAAATGGCGGGTTTGGGGCAATGAGCAGTTCTTC | CASKWRVWGNEQFF
many | TRBJ2-7 | TRBD2 | TRBV6-2/TRBV6-3 | TGTGCCAGCAGTTCCACAGGGACTAGCGGGATCTCCTACGAGCAGTACTTC | CASSSTGTSGISYEQYF